Below are 9 T cell receptor beta chains sequenced from a single sample in a study of blood T cell repertoires in COVID-19. Sequenced by immunoSEQ multiplex PCR; TCRdb stores in-frame clones only, minus some. Here the sample spans about 130,000 clones, around 82% being singletons. Sequenced material: peripheral blood. These receptor sequences come from a woman in her 30s who had recovered from COVID-19.

The rearrangement uses TRBV5-1 and TRBJ1-1; 7 bases are a match to TRBD1. This CDR3 is 14 amino acids long. The V and J ends lost 2 bases and 1 base, in that order; junction bases with no gene match: 2. CDR1 SGHRS and CDR2 YFSETQ come from the germline V gene. CDR3 bases: TGCGCCAGCAGCTTTAGGGGGCCGAACACTGAAGCTTTCTTT. This codes for CASSFRGPNTEAFF.

The chain is built from TRBV29-1 and TRBJ1-2; the match to TRBD1 covers 9 bases. There are 15 residues in the CDR3. Germline V gene data show CDR1 as SQVTM and CDR2 as ANQGSEA. V lost 4 bases to trimming and J lost 3 bases; unmatched junction nucleotides: 9. The CDR3 region is CSVGSGTGQYYGYTF. CDR3 nucleotides: TGCAGCGTTGGGTCCGGGACAGGGCAATACTATGGCTACACCTTC.

The chain employs TRBV5-1 and TRBJ2-1; 7 bases align to TRBD1. With V trimmed by 4 bases and J by 8 bases, 6 bases remained unmatched. The CDR3 length is 13 residues. The germline V gene has CDR1 SGHRS and CDR2 YFSETQ. The CDR3 bases are TGCGCCAGCAGCCTCAGGACAGGAGATGAGCAGTTCTTC. This sequence encodes CASSLRTGDEQFF.

The rearrangement joins TRBV2 to TRBJ1-2, with 8 bases fitting TRBD1. Germline CDR1 SNHLY, CDR2 FYNNEI. This CDR3 is 16 amino acids long. V shed 3 bases and J 4 bases; nucleotides not matched to a gene: 10. CDR3 DNA sequence: TGTGCCAGCAGTGAGTTTGGACAGGGCGAACCCTATGGCTACACCTTC. Its translation: CASSEFGQGEPYGYTF.

This chain uses TRBV6-5 with TRBJ1-2, with D unclear. The CDR3 sequence is 15 residues long. The V end was cut by 7 bases, the J end by 6 bases, with 21 bases between. In germline, CDR1 is MNHEY, CDR2 SVGAGI. The CDR3 region is CASIGEEGSRDGYTF. In DNA form, the CDR3 reads TGTGCCAGCATAGGAGAGGAAGGGAGTAGGGATGGCTACACCTTC.

The V and J genes are TRBV6-5 and TRBJ2-1; D perhaps matches TRBD2 (6 bases). CDR3 length: 14 amino acids. V lost 7 bases, J lost 6 bases, and 16 bases lay in between. Germline V lookup: CDR1 MNHEY, CDR2 SVGAGI. The CDR3 spells CASKRLESSNEQFF. The CDR3 coding sequence is TGTGCCAGCAAGAGACTAGAGAGCTCCAATGAGCAGTTCTTC.

The V call is TRBV29-1, the J call TRBJ2-2; D possibly corresponds to TRBD1 (7 bases). The CDR3 is 13 residues long. Germline V gene data show CDR1 as SQVTM and CDR2 as ANQGSEA. With 3 bases removed from V and 5 bases from J, the gap between germline ends came to 10 bases. The chain's CDR3 is CSVDPGGTGELFF. CDR3 DNA: TGCAGCGTTGATCCAGGGGGGACCGGGGAGCTGTTTTTT.

V gene TRBV13 combines with J gene TRBJ2-7; possible D gene TRBD2, 6 bases. Germline lookup yields CDR1 PRHDT and CDR2 FYEKMQ (reference sequence). CDR3 length equals 14 residues. The V gene lost 0 bases and the J gene lost 2 bases, with 8 bases spanning the gap. CDR3 region: CASSLGRGAYEQYF. The DNA for the CDR3 is TGTGCCAGCAGCTTAGGGCGGGGAGCCTACGAGCAGTACTTC.

The table lists this clone with a count of one. This chain connects TRBV19 to TRBJ2-3; 10 bases map to TRBD2. The ends lost 3 bases at V and 5 bases at J; junction bases unmatched: 17. The CDR3 runs 19 residues. CDR1 is LNHDA and CDR2 is SQIVND in the germline V gene (reference sequence). The DNA for the CDR3 is TGTGCCAGTAGTATGTGGGCTAGCGGGAGCATTTTGGATGGAGATACGCAGTATTTT. This encodes CASSMWASGSILDGDTQYF.